The source of this T cell receptor (beta chain) is a study of graft-versus-host responses after intestinal transplantation. Only one count was recorded for this clone. Its cognate antigen is unknown. Study conclusions and caveats: Peak levels of circulating GvH clones tracked with early post-transplant HvG declines.

Some clones are missing from TCRdb's copy, which holds only in-frame ones; the method was immunoSEQ multiplex PCR. The sample lists around 120,000 clones; 75% to 95% were seen once. With 0 bases removed from V and 5 bases from J, the gap between germline ends came to 12 bases. The CDR3 has 16 residues. CDR1 SGHRS and CDR2 YFSETQ come from the germline V gene. The genes are TRBV5-1 and TRBJ2-6; D perhaps matches TRBD2 (6 bases). This TCR was recovered from a human donor who received an intestinal transplant. Sequenced material: unstimulated CD4+ T cells sorted from spleen or lymph node cells, taken before intestinal transplant. CDR3 in DNA: TGCGCCAGCAGCTTGGTAGTGGGGGGAAGGGCCAACGTCCTGACTTTC. Residues: CASSLVVGGRANVLTF.